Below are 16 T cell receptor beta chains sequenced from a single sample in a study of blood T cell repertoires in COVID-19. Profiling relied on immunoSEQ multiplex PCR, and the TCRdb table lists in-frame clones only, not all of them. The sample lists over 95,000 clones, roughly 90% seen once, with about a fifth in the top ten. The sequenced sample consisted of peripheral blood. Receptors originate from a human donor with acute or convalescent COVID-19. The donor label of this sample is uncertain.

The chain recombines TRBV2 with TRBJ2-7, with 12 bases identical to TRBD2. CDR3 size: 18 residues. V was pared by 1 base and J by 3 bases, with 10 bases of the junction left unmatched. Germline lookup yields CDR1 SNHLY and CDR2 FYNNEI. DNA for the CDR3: TGTGCCAGCAGTGAAGGTTGGACTAGCGGGAAAGAAAACTACGAGCAGTACTTC. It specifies CASSEGWTSGKENYEQYF. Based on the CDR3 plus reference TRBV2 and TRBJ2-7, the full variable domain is EPEVTQTPSHQVTQMGQEVILRCVPISNHLYFYWYRQILGQKVEFLVSFYNNEISEKSEIFDDQFSVERPDGSNFTLKIRSTKLEDSAMYFCASSEGWTSGKENYEQYFGPGTRLTVT.

The CDR3 nucleotides are TGTGCCAGCAGTTACTCGGCAGCGAGGGTGCCCTACGAGCAGTACTTC. It codes for CASSYSAARVPYEQYF. This chain links TRBV6-2 or TRBV6-3 with TRBJ2-7; D perhaps matches TRBD2 (5 bases). CDR1 is MNHEY, CDR2 SVGEGT, per germline. The CDR3 extends over 16 amino acids. Trimming cost V 0 bases and J 2 bases, with 14 bases left between them.

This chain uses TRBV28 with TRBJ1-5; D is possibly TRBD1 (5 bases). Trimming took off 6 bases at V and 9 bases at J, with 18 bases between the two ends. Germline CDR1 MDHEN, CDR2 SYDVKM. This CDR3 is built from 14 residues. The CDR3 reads CASRSRVLEWPQHF. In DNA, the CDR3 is TGTGCCAGCAGATCCAGGGTCCTCGAGTGGCCCCAGCATTTT.

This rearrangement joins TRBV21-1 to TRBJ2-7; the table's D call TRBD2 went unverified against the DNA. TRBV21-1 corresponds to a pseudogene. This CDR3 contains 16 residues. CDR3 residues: CASSEGLAGGPDEQYF. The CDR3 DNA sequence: TGTGCCAGCAGCGAAGGACTAGCGGGAGGGCCTGACGAGCAGTACTTC.

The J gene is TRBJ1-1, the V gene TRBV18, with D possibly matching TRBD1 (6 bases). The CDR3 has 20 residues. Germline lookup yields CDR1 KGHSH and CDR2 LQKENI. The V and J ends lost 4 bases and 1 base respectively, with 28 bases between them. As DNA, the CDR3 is TGTGCCAGCTCACTACGCCTACAGGGTGCTACTACAGGGCAGAACACTGAAGCTTTCTTT. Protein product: CASSLRLQGATTGQNTEAFF. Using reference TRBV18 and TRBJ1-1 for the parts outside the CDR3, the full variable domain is NAGVMQNPRHLVRRRGQEARLRCSPMKGHSHVYWYRQLPEEGLKFMVYLQKENIIDESGMPKERFSAEFPKEGPSILRIQQVVRGDSAAYFCASSLRLQGATTGQNTEAFFGQGTRLTVV.

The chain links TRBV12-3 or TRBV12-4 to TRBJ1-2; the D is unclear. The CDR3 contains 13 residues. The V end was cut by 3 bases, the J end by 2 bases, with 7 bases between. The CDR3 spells CASSFYSNYGYTF. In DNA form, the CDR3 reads TGTGCCAGCAGTTTCTACAGCAACTATGGCTACACCTTC.

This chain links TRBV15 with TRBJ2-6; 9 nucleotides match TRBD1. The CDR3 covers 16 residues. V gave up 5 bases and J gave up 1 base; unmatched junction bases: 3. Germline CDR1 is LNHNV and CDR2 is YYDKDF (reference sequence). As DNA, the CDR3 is TGTGCCACCAGCCCTGGGACAGGGTCTGGGGCCAACGTCCTGACTTTC. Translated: CATSPGTGSGANVLTF.

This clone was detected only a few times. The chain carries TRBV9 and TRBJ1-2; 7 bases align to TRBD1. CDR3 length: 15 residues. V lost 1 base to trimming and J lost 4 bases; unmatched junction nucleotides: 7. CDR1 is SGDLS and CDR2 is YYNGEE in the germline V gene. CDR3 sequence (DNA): TGTGCCAGCAGCGTACGCGACAGGGAGACCTATGGCTACACCTTC. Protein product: CASSVRDRETYGYTF.

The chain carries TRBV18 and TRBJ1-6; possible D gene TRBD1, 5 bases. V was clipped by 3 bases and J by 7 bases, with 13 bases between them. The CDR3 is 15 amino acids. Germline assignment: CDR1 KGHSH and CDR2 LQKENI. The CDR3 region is CASSPLGAGNSPLHF. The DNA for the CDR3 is TGTGCCAGCTCACCGCTAGGCGCAGGGAATTCACCCCTCCACTTT.

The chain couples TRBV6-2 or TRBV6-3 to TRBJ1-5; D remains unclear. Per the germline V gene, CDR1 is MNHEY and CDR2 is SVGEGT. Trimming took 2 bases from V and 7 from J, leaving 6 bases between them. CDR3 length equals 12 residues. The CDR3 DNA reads TGTGCCAGCAGTTACCCCATCCAGCCCCAGCATTTT. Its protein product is CASSYPIQPQHF.

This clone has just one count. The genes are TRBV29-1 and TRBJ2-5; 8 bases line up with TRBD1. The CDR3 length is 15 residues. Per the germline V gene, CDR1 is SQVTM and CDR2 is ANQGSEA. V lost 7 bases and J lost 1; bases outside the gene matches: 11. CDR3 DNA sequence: TGCAGCGGGAAGACAGGGGCGGTTGGCCAAGAGACCCAGTACTTC. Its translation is CSGKTGAVGQETQYF.

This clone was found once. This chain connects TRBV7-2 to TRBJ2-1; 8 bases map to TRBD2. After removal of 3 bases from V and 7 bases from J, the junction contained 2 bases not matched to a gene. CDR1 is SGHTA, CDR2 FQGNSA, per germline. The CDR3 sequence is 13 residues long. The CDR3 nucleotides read TGTGCCAGCAGCTTTACTAGCGGAAATGAGCAGTTCTTC. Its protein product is CASSFTSGNEQFF. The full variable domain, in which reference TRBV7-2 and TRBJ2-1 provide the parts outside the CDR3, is GAGVSQSPSNKVTEKGKDVELRCDPISGHTALYWYRQSLGQGLEFLIYFQGNSAPDKSGLPSDRFSAERTGGSVSTLTIQRTQQEDSAVYLCASSFTSGNEQFFGPGTRLTVL.

CDR3 protein: CASSLEFSGNTIYF. CDR3 nucleotides: TGTGCCAGCAGTTTGGAGTTCTCTGGAAACACCATATATTTT. The V gene is TRBV28, the J gene TRBJ1-3; D remains ambiguous. V lost 3 bases and J 0 bases, leaving 6 bases between the germline ends. This CDR3 is 14 amino acids long. Germline V gene sequence: CDR1 MDHEN, CDR2 SYDVKM.

Here the CDR3 DNA reads TGTGCCAGCAGCCCCGGCGGGGCTATGGCCTACGAGCAGTACTTC. Translating gives CASSPGGAMAYEQYF. This chain connects TRBV9 to TRBJ2-7, with a tentative D call TRBD2 (6 bases). Germline CDR1 SGDLS, CDR2 YYNGEE. Deletions cut 4 bases from V and 2 bases from J, with 16 bases between. The CDR3 sequence is 15 residues long.

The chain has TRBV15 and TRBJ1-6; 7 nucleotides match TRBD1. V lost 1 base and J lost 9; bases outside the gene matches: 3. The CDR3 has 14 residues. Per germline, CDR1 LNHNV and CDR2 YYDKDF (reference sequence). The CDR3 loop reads CATSRGQGGSPLHF. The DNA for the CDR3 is TGTGCCACCAGCAGAGGACAGGGAGGTTCACCCCTCCACTTT.

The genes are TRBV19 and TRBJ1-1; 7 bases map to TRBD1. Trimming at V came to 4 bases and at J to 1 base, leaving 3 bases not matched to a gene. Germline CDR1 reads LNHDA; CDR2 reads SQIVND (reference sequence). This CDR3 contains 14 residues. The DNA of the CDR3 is TGTGCCAGTAGTAGCCGGGACAGGAACACTGAAGCTTTCTTT. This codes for CASSSRDRNTEAFF.